This TCR beta chain is drawn from a study of T cell responses to AZD1222 COVID-19 vaccine. Whole-study findings and limits: Most donors were white British and more were female, and clonal diversity was possibly underestimated. The breadth and depth of Spike-specific TCRs increased once two AZD1222 doses had been given.

Concerning this clone: The target antigen is unknown. The CDR3 ends on some other residue instead of the conserved phenylalanine or tryptophan, so this is likely a read error. The DNA is left out, because the CDR3 cannot be placed on it with certainty; the CDR3 is given as TCRdb lists it.

The V gene's germline CDR1 is SNHLY and CDR2 FYNNEI. The CDR3 sequence runs 12 residues, both termini included. The repertoire was sequenced with immunoSEQ multiplex PCR; TCRdb's copy has only in-frame clones and lacks some. The sample lists about 160,000 clones, around nine tenths occurring once. V is TRBV2 and J is TRBJ1-4; TRBD1 reflects the table's D call only, with no check against the DNA. The sample was peripheral blood, taken on day 0 of AZD1222 vaccination. The sequence came from an adult in good health. CDR3 residues: CASSPYDSPRVS.